This TCR beta chain originates from a study of resident and recirculating memory T cells in vitiligo. Study summary: Each patient gave two lesional and two nonlesional epidermal shave biopsies, plus PBMCs.

Patients had received no treatment within the previous three months. Whole-study findings and limits: TCR sequences were not conserved across biopsy sites or patients. No unique dominant TCR clone was found in vitiligo lesions.

The sample holds one count of this clone. The antigen remains undetermined. TCRdb's table, derived via immunoSEQ multiplex PCR, lists solely in-frame clones and lacks some. Of 35,000 to 45,000 clones listed, about 93% are singletons. Input material: blood. This TCR derives from a male donor with vitiligo.

The CDR3 DNA reads as TGTGCCAGTCGACAGGAAGAGACCCAGTACTTC. As protein: CASRQEETQYF. The chain carries TRBV6-5 and TRBJ2-5; a weak D match, TRBD1 (6 bases). Trimming stripped 9 bases from V and 3 bases from J, with 8 bases between. The CDR3 is 11 residues long. Germline CDR1 and CDR2: MNHEY and SVGAGI.